This T cell receptor beta chain was observed in a study of T-cell memory formation after mild COVID-19. Germline V CDR1 and CDR2: SNHLY, FYNNEI. V lost 6 bases to trimming and J lost 5 bases, with 19 bases between them. There are 15 residues in the CDR3. This clonotype was observed a handful of times. TCRdb fed the 5' RACE reads into MiXCR, producing one record per CDR3 protein. In the table there are almost 350,000 distinct CDR3 sequences, less than 25% of which are singletons. Material: PBMCs or a T cell subset sorted from them (not recorded which). The chain is built from TRBV2 and TRBJ2-5, with D tentatively TRBD1 (6 bases). The receptor was isolated from a man aged 18 to 30 who had mild COVID-19 (a few samples of this study predate the infection). Cell type and time point are not known. The CDR3 DNA reads as TGTGCCAGCAGGAGGGGGTATTGGTATGCGGAGACCCAGTACTTC. Translating gives CASRRGYWYAETQYF.